The sequence of this T cell receptor beta chain was determined in a study of control samples from healthy donors and cancer patients. This clone has a single count. Other DNA sequences in the sample encode the same CDR3. The junction had 7 bases not matched to a gene; V was cut back by 5 bases and J by 8 bases. The germline V gene has CDR1 MNHEY and CDR2 SVGAGI. There are 14 residues in the CDR3. TCRdb's copy holds only in-frame clones and misses some; the assay was immunoSEQ multiplex PCR. This sample has around 250,000 clones, with approximately 80% found just once. Material: PBMCs. The chain employs TRBV6-5 and TRBJ1-4; 8 nucleotides align to TRBD1. This sequence originates from a woman aged 60-75 years with lung cancer. In DNA, the CDR3 is TGTGCCAGCAGTCCCGGACAGGGTTGGGAAAAACTGTTTTTT. It specifies CASSPGQGWEKLFF.